Listed below are T cell receptor beta chains from one sample, sequenced in a study of T cell responses to AZD1222 COVID-19 vaccine. Method: immunoSEQ multiplex PCR; TCRdb's copy keeps in-frame clones and lacks some. The sample carries 96,000 or so clones, 89% recorded once. The sequencing used peripheral blood, collected on day 0 of AZD1222 vaccination. All receptors come from an adult in good health. Each CDR3 is given with its conserved first and last residue. Fields, in order: J gene, D gene, V gene, clone size, CDR3 DNA, CDR3 protein. The D gene is left open where the match is weak. Not all rows give a size; the values are once, few, many and, for expanded clones, a class.

j_gene: TRBJ1-2
d_gene: TRBD1
v_gene: TRBV7-2
abundance: NA
CDR3nt: TGTGCCAGCAGCCCGAACAGACAGGGGGGCTATGGCTACACCTTC
CDR3aa: CASSPNRQGGYGYTF

j_gene: TRBJ2-1
d_gene: NA
v_gene: TRBV7-3
abundance: NA
CDR3nt: TGTGCCAGCAGCTTAAACGCAGGGCCGAATGAGCAGTTCTTC
CDR3aa: CASSLNAGPNEQFF

j_gene: TRBJ1-1
d_gene: NA
v_gene: TRBV5-5
abundance: NA
CDR3nt: TGTGCCAGCAGCTTGGGACAGAAGAACACTGAAGCTTTCTTT
CDR3aa: CASSLGQKNTEAFF

j_gene: TRBJ2-2
d_gene: TRBD1
v_gene: TRBV7-7
abundance: NA
CDR3nt: TGTGCTAGCAGCCGGGACAGCCTGTCCGGGGAGCTGTTTTTT
CDR3aa: CASSRDSLSGELFF

j_gene: TRBJ1-1
d_gene: NA
v_gene: TRBV3-1/TRBV3-2
abundance: NA
CDR3nt: TGTGCCAGCAGCCAAGATTTCACTGAAGCTTTCTTT
CDR3aa: CASSQDFTEAFF

j_gene: TRBJ1-5
d_gene: TRBD1
v_gene: TRBV5-1
abundance: NA
CDR3nt: TGCGCCAGCAGTTTGACAGGGGGCAATCAGCCCCAGCATTTT
CDR3aa: CASSLTGGNQPQHF

j_gene: TRBJ1-5
d_gene: NA
v_gene: TRBV19
abundance: NA
CDR3nt: TGTGCCAGTAGTAGAGGGTTCGGCAATCAGCCCCAGCATTTT
CDR3aa: CASSRGFGNQPQHF

j_gene: TRBJ1-1
d_gene: NA
v_gene: TRBV29-1
abundance: NA
CDR3nt: TGCAGCGTGGAGCACAATACTGAAGCTTTCTTT
CDR3aa: CSVEHNTEAFF

j_gene: TRBJ2-1
d_gene: NA
v_gene: TRBV30
abundance: once
CDR3nt: TGTGCCTGGCAACAGGACGATGAGCAGTTCTTC
CDR3aa: CAWQQDDEQFF

j_gene: TRBJ2-7
d_gene: TRBD1
v_gene: TRBV5-1
abundance: NA
CDR3nt: TGCGCCAGCAGCCTCACGGGACAGGGCTTCCCGCAGTACTTC
CDR3aa: CASSLTGQGFPQYF

j_gene: TRBJ1-3
d_gene: NA
v_gene: TRBV5-6
abundance: once
CDR3nt: TGTGCCAGCGCCCCAGTGGGCAGGGCGAGTGGAAACACCATATATTTT
CDR3aa: CASAPVGRASGNTIYF

j_gene: TRBJ1-6
d_gene: TRBD1
v_gene: TRBV30
abundance: NA
CDR3nt: TGTGCCTGGAGTGTCCCGATGACAGGGCCAAATTCACCCCTCCACTTT
CDR3aa: CAWSVPMTGPNSPLHF

j_gene: TRBJ1-5
d_gene: NA
v_gene: TRBV21-1
abundance: NA
CDR3nt: TGTGCCAGCAGCAAATCCAGCTTCAATCAGCCCCAGCATTTT
CDR3aa: CASSKSSFNQPQHF

j_gene: TRBJ2-7
d_gene: NA
v_gene: TRBV5-1
abundance: few
CDR3nt: TGCGCCAGCAGCTCCCACCCTGTTGGGGGAGACTACGAGCAGTACTTC
CDR3aa: CASSSHPVGGDYEQYF

j_gene: TRBJ2-1
d_gene: TRBD1
v_gene: TRBV15
abundance: NA
CDR3nt: TGTGCCACCAGCAGAACACCTCGGACAGGGGCCAATGAGCAGTTCTTC
CDR3aa: CATSRTPRTGANEQFF

j_gene: TRBJ1-4
d_gene: TRBD1
v_gene: TRBV19
abundance: few
CDR3nt: TGTGCCTCGGGGGACAGGGTTGTAACTAATGAAAAACTGTTTTTT
CDR3aa: CASGDRVVTNEKLFF

j_gene: TRBJ1-1
d_gene: TRBD1
v_gene: TRBV7-3
abundance: NA
CDR3nt: TGTGCCAGCAGCGCGGACAGGGCCAACACTGAAGCTTTCTTT
CDR3aa: CASSADRANTEAFF

j_gene: TRBJ1-2
d_gene: NA
v_gene: TRBV5-4
abundance: NA
CDR3nt: TGTGCCAGCAGCTTGGGGGGATCCTATGGCTACACCTTC
CDR3aa: CASSLGGSYGYTF

j_gene: TRBJ1-2
d_gene: NA
v_gene: TRBV7-2
abundance: once
CDR3nt: TGTGCCAGCAGCTTATACCCACAGGGTTCCTATGGCTACACCTTC
CDR3aa: CASSLYPQGSYGYTF

j_gene: TRBJ1-3
d_gene: NA
v_gene: TRBV19
abundance: NA
CDR3nt: TGTGCCAGTAGTGGCAGGGCCCAAGCTGGAAACACCATATATTTT
CDR3aa: CASSGRAQAGNTIYF

j_gene: TRBJ2-3
d_gene: TRBD1
v_gene: TRBV2
abundance: NA
CDR3nt: TGTGCCAGCAGGAGCGGGACAGGGGGGATTAGCACAGATACGCAGTATTTT
CDR3aa: CASRSGTGGISTDTQYF

j_gene: TRBJ1-1
d_gene: NA
v_gene: TRBV2
abundance: NA
CDR3nt: TGTGCCAGCAGACGGACAGAGAACACTGAAGCTTTCTTT
CDR3aa: CASRRTENTEAFF

j_gene: TRBJ2-7
d_gene: NA
v_gene: TRBV5-4
abundance: NA
CDR3nt: TGTGCCAGCAGCGAGACTACAAACCCATCCTACGAGCAGTACTTC
CDR3aa: CASSETTNPSYEQYF

j_gene: TRBJ1-1
d_gene: TRBD1
v_gene: TRBV3-1/TRBV3-2
abundance: NA
CDR3nt: TGTGCCAGCAGCCAAGACCTCGGAACAGGGGTGAACACTGAAGCTTTCTTT
CDR3aa: CASSQDLGTGVNTEAFF

j_gene: TRBJ1-3
d_gene: NA
v_gene: TRBV21-1
abundance: NA
CDR3nt: TGTGCCAGCACATCCGGGACAGGGAGTAACACCATATATTTT
CDR3aa: CASTSGTGSNTIYF